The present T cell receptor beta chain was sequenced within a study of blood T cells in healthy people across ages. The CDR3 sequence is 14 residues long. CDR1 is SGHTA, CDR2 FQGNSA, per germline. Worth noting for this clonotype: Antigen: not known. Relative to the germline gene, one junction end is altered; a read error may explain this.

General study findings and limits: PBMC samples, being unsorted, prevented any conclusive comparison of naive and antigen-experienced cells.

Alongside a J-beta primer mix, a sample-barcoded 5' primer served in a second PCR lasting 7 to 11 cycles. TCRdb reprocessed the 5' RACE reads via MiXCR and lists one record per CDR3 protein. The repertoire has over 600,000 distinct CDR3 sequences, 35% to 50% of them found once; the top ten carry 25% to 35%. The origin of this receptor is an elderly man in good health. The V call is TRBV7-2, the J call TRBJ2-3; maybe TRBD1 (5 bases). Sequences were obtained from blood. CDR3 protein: CASSLYGATDTQYF. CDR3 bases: TGTGCCAGCAGCTTATATGGGGCGACAGATACACAGTATTTT.